This paragraph covers one T cell receptor (beta chain) sequence. Its antigen is still unknown. This entry comes from a study of cytomegalovirus exposure and HLA in healthy donors listed by TCRdb under 2017. Turning to the overall study: An earlier analysis of roughly 570 of the donors reported 276 Gb of sequence data and 100 million to 120 million unique TCR beta sequences obtained from about 179 million T cells. Class I and class II HLA loci were covered by the typing at four-digit resolution. In a later genetic analysis, genome-wide SNP genotypes for about 55% of the 666 donors were used, and that subset was treated as a discovery cohort. Across approximately 420 genotyped donors of the cohort, an average of about 200,000 unique TCR beta nucleotide sequences per donor were sequenced, and around 20% of those sequences were non-productive. In the later analysis, no new phenotypic data were used to find candidate immune exposures; instead, reliance was placed on TCR beta sequences and their occurrence across donors. The aim of the study was to test whether cataloging public T cell receptors could identify signatures of past pathogen exposure. To decide whether each TCR beta V gene segment behaved as functional or pseudogenic, an earlier analysis of approximately 620 of the donors relied on high-throughput TCR beta sequencing. In a later analysis, previously published TCR beta repertoires from 666 donors were re-analyzed and high-resolution HLA genotyping was added so that TCR occurrence patterns could be studied. The T cell repertoires of under 700 subjects were profiled by immunosequencing and related to cytomegalovirus serostatus. The study combined high-throughput TCR immunosequencing, statistical association of individual TCRs with disease status, and machine learning to predict cytomegalovirus infection status. Donor age, sex, ethnicity and CMV serostatus were compiled together with the repertoire data. Among the roughly 400 genotyped donors, around 81% belonged to the genetic ancestry cluster associated with self-reported Caucasian donors. The number of donors typed differed by locus, with about 620-630 for A, B, C, DRB1 and DQB1, 522 for DQA1, 600 to 610 for DPA1, and some 470 for DPB1. Approximately 300 gigabases of sequencing data and roughly 80 million unique TCR sequences made up an early release that covered 500 to 700 HLA-typed donors. Besides the first cohort of 550 to 750 subjects, a separate validation cohort made up of over a hundred different subjects was used. All discovery cohort repertoires had been generated on a single sequencing platform. Five DR-DQ haplotypes were treated as single units for association and clustering because of strong linkage in the cohort.

The cohort was made up of approximately 700 healthy bone marrow donors. All cohort members were sampled while nominally healthy, although unrecorded immune exposures were likely present. The donor tested CMV seronegative and was one of the 352 seronegative cohort members. A peripheral blood sample was provided by each donor, and peripheral blood mononuclear cells were used for TCR beta sequencing. Genomic DNA was extracted from the blood cell samples with the Qiagen DNeasy Blood Extraction Kit. Points the paper makes about the study in general: The study gave a list of over 150 TCR beta chains associated with cytomegalovirus. In this cohort, only TCR beta chains were sequenced, and detectable features were limited by the absence of alpha or paired-chain data. A further reported finding was that TCR beta sequences accurately predicted the HLA-A and HLA-B alleles for most subjects in the first cohort. A cluster of highly shared sequence variants was judged likely to be a technical artifact of the sequencing pipeline. In a later genetic analysis, a missense DCLRE1C variant was associated with V-gene and J-gene trimming of TCR beta chains, and the association was replicated in an independent cohort. In a later analysis, HLA-associated TCR beta chains were found to be more clonally expanded and to have lower generation probabilities than equally common non-associated chains. In an earlier analysis of under 600 of the donors, most TCR beta V segments were observed in productive rearrangements about 87% or about 30% of the time, broadly matching IMGT annotations. It was suggested by the authors that the approach could potentially be generalized to other disease states and immunological phenotypes. The earlier analysis of about 600 of the donors excluded over 15 rarely observed V segments, including chromosome 9 orphons, because counts were too low. According to a later analysis, most CMV-associated TCR beta chains appeared to be HLA-restricted, and the HLA associations seemed to be driven largely by CMV exposure. A later genetic analysis reported fewer N-insertions in productive TCRs among donors in an Asian-associated ancestry cluster than the roughly 700-donor mean. Linkage disequilibrium might explain the correlated functional status among segregating V segments, but an unknown experimental factor could not be excluded. CMV serostatus was the only immune exposure information available for the cohort. In a later analysis, some 18,000 TCR beta sequences were associated with specific HLA alleles at a false discovery rate of 0.05. In a later analysis, the rate of TCR association differed among HLA loci, with DRB1 alleles having the most associated TCRs and HLA-C alleles having the fewest. A few of the identified cytomegalovirus-associated TCR beta chains were confirmed in vitro to be specific for cytomegalovirus antigens. When HLA alleles, especially DR and DQ, strongly co-occurred, attributing TCR associations to individual alleles was difficult. Most TCR sequences were observed very rarely across donors, whereas some public TCRs were present in many individuals. The classifier was reported to diagnose cytomegalovirus status with high specificity and sensitivity in both the original cohort and the validation cohort. HLA typing was unavailable for some donors at each locus, so association tests used only the typed subset. According to a later analysis, parvovirus B19, influenza, CMV and Epstein-Barr virus appeared linked to several top co-occurrence clusters. The presence/absence analyses assumed that sequencing depth was roughly uniform across donors, and that assumption may not be true. Some IMGT-functional V segments, including TRBV6-2 and TRBV6-3, could not be distinguished by the 87-base-pair reads and were therefore excluded.

V lost 6 bases and J lost 4 bases, and the count of bases not matched to a germline gene is 13. In the germline V gene (reference sequence), CDR1 corresponds to LNHDA and CDR2 to SQIVND. Including the terminal cysteine and phenylalanine, the CDR3 comprises 16 residues. The only DNA kept is the CDR3, 48 bases in frame from the first base. The library was prepared using the immunoSEQ multiplex PCR assay. A mixture of 60 forward primers for TCR Vbeta segments and 13 reverse primers for TCR Jbeta segments was used in the multiplex PCR. The CDR3 region of rearranged TCR beta genes was amplified from genomic DNA with a multiplex PCR assay. On the Illumina HiSeq System, the amplified TCR beta libraries were sequenced as 87-base-pair reads. In the paper's pipeline: A later analysis tallied roughly 76 million unique TCR beta chains across the 666 repertoires, and about 12 million of those chains were shared by two or more donors. A nearest-neighbor algorithm error-corrected the raw reads and collapsed the reads into unique sequences, merging closely related sequences to remove PCR and sequencing errors. CDR3 sequences were aligned to IMGT reference sequences to assign V, D and J gene segments. For a sequence to be retained, at least a six-nucleotide match to both a V gene segment and a J gene segment was required. A rearrangement was called productive if the CDR3 had no stop codons and remained in frame with V and J, and every other rearrangement was called non-productive. CDR3 was defined by IMGT convention, running from the second conserved V-encoded cysteine to the conserved J-encoded phenylalanine. The earlier analysis of some 600 of the donors excluded sequences that lacked an unambiguous match to a single V gene segment. In an earlier analysis of a few hundred of the donors, V segments were called functional above 56.7% productive rearrangements and were called segregating when the between-donor standard deviation exceeded 5%. A statistical classification framework was built to diagnose cytomegalovirus status from the catalog of TCR beta chain sequences. In a later analysis, TCR nucleotide sequences were compared against IMGT/GENE-DB human TR gene sequences so that V and J genes could be assigned. Using the TCRdist pipeline, a later analysis assigned CDR3 sequences along with most-parsimonious VDJ recombination scenarios. In a later analysis, each TCR beta chain was defined by its CDR3 amino acid sequence together with its V-gene family, and reads without a unique V-gene family were excluded. As a way to deal with suspected cross-contamination and a sequencing artifact, a later analysis dropped hundreds of nucleotide sequences that were highly shared and had low generation probability. A later analysis calculated a clonal expansion index for each public chain from normalized within-repertoire ranks of inferred template counts. In a later analysis, generation probabilities were computed using a VDJ recombination model fitted to out-of-frame rearrangements, and the results were checked against IGoR. In a later analysis, TCR-TCR, TCR-HLA and TCR-CMV co-occurrence was scored with hypergeometric tests, and a repertoire-size bias correction was applied to TCR pairs. A later analysis estimated false discovery rates by permuting HLA or CMV assignments 20 times. A later analysis grouped co-occurring TCRs with DBSCAN, adding TCRdist sequence similarity when clustering within HLA-allele-positive subsets. Repertoires with fewer than 30,000 or more than 120,000 public chains were left out of co-occurrence clustering, as were about 5 repertoires with anomalous nucleotide sharing. TCRdb stores this immuneACCESS table with in-frame sequences only. Part of the clones is absent; in the studies checked, under half of the shortfall reflects unresolved V genes, and no reason is known for the rest. The DNA gave D and trimming, while V, J and clone size come from that table. The table of this sample itemizes 150,000 to 200,000 clones. The top ten clones comprise about 1.2% of the sample.

Material: PBMCs. In this chain, TRBV19 is recombined with TRBJ1-1; a stretch of 8 junction bases matches TRBD1. This TCR was recovered from an older woman in good health and CMV-seronegative. The encoded CDR3 is CASSAGGRGTATEAFF. DNA sequence: TGTGCCAGTAGCGCAGGGGGCAGAGGGACGGCCACTGAAGCTTTCTTT.